The 12 T cell receptor beta chains given below trace back to one sample, sequenced in a study of T cell responses to AZD1222 COVID-19 vaccine. Data came from immunoSEQ multiplex PCR; TCRdb stores just in-frame clones and leaves some out. Of 80,000 to 95,000 clones detected, about 72% appear once; the ten largest clones hold under 25%. The specimen comprised peripheral blood, sampled on day 0 of AZD1222 vaccination. The source of these receptors is an adult in good health.

The genes are TRBV5-5 and TRBJ1-2; TRBD1 matches 9 bases. Germline values: CDR1 SGHKS, CDR2 YYEKEE (reference sequence). CDR3 length: 18 residues. J gave up 3 bases and V 3 bases, and 15 bases lay outside the gene matches. The CDR3 sequence is CASSSPGQGALMDYGYTF. The CDR3 bases are TGTGCCAGCAGCTCTCCGGGACAGGGAGCCCTCATGGACTATGGCTACACCTTC.

This clone was seen a few times. The chain joins TRBV11-3 to TRBJ2-1; D remains ambiguous. V shed 4 bases and J shed 4 bases, with 11 bases lying between them. Per germline, CDR1 SGHNT and CDR2 YENEEA. This CDR3 has 14 residues. The CDR3, as DNA: TGTGCCAGCAGCTCCGACCCCAATTACAATGAGCAGTTCTTC. This encodes CASSSDPNYNEQFF.

CDR3 nucleotide sequence: TGCGCCAGCAGCTTGACGGGAGCGTTGGCTGATACGCAGTATTTT. This gives the protein CASSLTGALADTQYF. V and J are TRBV5-1 and TRBJ2-3; D possibly corresponds to TRBD2 (6 bases). Germline CDR1 SGHRS, CDR2 YFSETQ. The CDR3 runs to 15 residues. V was pared by 1 base and J by 6 bases, with 15 bases between.

The chain carries TRBV24-1 and TRBJ2-1; D possibly corresponds to TRBD2 (6 bases). Germline V gives CDR1 KGHDR, CDR2 SFDVKD. The CDR3 runs 13 residues. Trimming took 5 bases from V and 9 from J, leaving 13 bases between them. The CDR3: CATSAGTYSEQFF. DNA for the CDR3: TGTGCCACCAGTGCCGGGACTTATAGTGAGCAGTTCTTC.

This chain uses TRBV30 with TRBJ1-6, with 7 bases aligning to TRBD1. Germline assignment: CDR1 GTSNPN and CDR2 SVGIG (reference sequence). This CDR3 is 15 amino acids long. With V trimmed by 0 bases and J by 9 bases, 8 bases remained unmatched. The CDR3, as DNA: TGTGCCTGGAGTGTACTAGGGACAGCAGGTTCACCCCTCCACTTT. It is translated as CAWSVLGTAGSPLHF.

The chain recombines TRBV5-4 with TRBJ2-5; 8 bases match TRBD2. The CDR3 covers 13 residues. Trimming took 3 bases from V and 5 from J; bases not matched to a gene: 3. Germline V gene lookup returns CDR1 SGHNT and CDR2 YYREEE (reference sequence). In nucleotides, the CDR3 is TGTGCCAGCAGCTCCCGGGGGGGTGAGACCCAGTACTTC. This codes for CASSSRGGETQYF.

The CDR3, as DNA: TGTGCCAGCAGCTTAGTTTTACGGGCCGGCTACACCTTC. It specifies CASSLVLRAGYTF. The rearrangement joins TRBV7-2 to TRBJ1-2, with D unresolved. V shed 1 base and J shed 8 bases, with 11 bases lying between them. Germline V CDR1 and CDR2: SGHTA, FQGNSA. This CDR3 is built from 13 residues.

A single count supports this clone. The J gene is TRBJ1-5, the V gene TRBV6-4, with D hard to call. V lost 9 bases, J lost 0 bases, and 6 bases lay in between. Germline V gene data show CDR1 as MRHNA and CDR2 as SNTAGT. CDR3 length: 12 residues. Here the CDR3 reads CASNSSNQPQHF. The CDR3 DNA follows: TGTGCCAGTAACAGTAGCAATCAGCCCCAGCATTTT.

The chain couples TRBV10-3 to TRBJ2-7; perhaps TRBD2 as D (6 bases). V was trimmed by 3 bases and J by 2 bases, leaving 17 bases between them. Germline values: CDR1 ENHRY, CDR2 SYGVKD. CDR3 size: 16 residues. The CDR3 spells CAISDPWGVLPYEQYF. The CDR3 bases are TGTGCCATCAGTGATCCCTGGGGGGTTCTGCCCTACGAGCAGTACTTC.

V is TRBV2 and J is TRBJ1-3, with D uncertain. Per germline, CDR1 SNHLY and CDR2 FYNNEI. Trimming stripped 6 bases from V and 2 bases from J, with 11 bases between. The CDR3 is made up of 14 amino acids. CDR3 amino acids: CASSGIWAGNTIYF. The CDR3 DNA reads as TGTGCCAGCAGCGGGATCTGGGCTGGAAACACCATATATTTT.

The chain employs TRBV10-3 and TRBJ2-1; 8 bases map to TRBD2. The CDR3 is 16 residues long. Germline values: CDR1 ENHRY, CDR2 SYGVKD. The V segment lost 4 bases and the J segment 0 bases; nucleotides outside the gene matches: 5. The CDR3 DNA is TGTGCCATCAGTGCGTTAGCGGGGAGCTCCTACAATGAGCAGTTCTTC. It yields the protein CAISALAGSSYNEQFF.

In this sample, this clone turned up once. The chain carries TRBV19 and TRBJ1-1; possible D gene TRBD1, 6 bases. There are 14 residues in the CDR3. Germline V CDR1 and CDR2: LNHDA, SQIVND (reference sequence). V was pared by 4 bases and J by 3 bases, with 12 bases between. The CDR3 DNA reads as TGTGCCAGTAGTACAGGGGTAGGGCACACTGAAGCTTTCTTT. Residues: CASSTGVGHTEAFF.